These 23 T cell receptor beta chains originate from one sample sequenced in a study of blood T cell repertoires in COVID-19 (dated by TCRdb to between 2020 and 2021). Library generation was performed with the immunoSEQ multiplex PCR assay. In its TCRdb copy, this immuneACCESS table keeps in-frame sequences only and misses some clones. Where compared with another copy, unresolved V genes explain less than half of these, and the others have no known cause. The sample data list approximately 210,000 clones, and around 84% of these were observed just once. Just under 20% of the sample lies in the top ten. Sequencing used peripheral blood. Receptors were obtained from a young man with active or convalescent COVID-19.

The chain links TRBV30 to TRBJ2-7; D is unresolved. Germline V gene lookup returns CDR1 GTSNPN and CDR2 SVGIG (reference sequence). The length of the CDR3 is 12 residues. V lost 3 bases, J lost 6 bases, and 12 bases lay in between. The CDR3 DNA sequence: TGTGCCTGGAGCCCCCAGGAAGGCGAGCAGTACTTC. This gives the protein CAWSPQEGEQYF.

This rearrangement joins TRBV24-1 to TRBJ1-2; 7 bases fit TRBD1. CDR1 KGHDR and CDR2 SFDVKD come from the germline V gene. The CDR3 is 13 residues long. V shed 9 bases, J shed 6 bases, and the junction held 9 bases outside the gene matches. This CDR3 is CATGKGQHDGYTF. The CDR3 nucleotides read TGTGCCACCGGAAAGGGACAGCATGATGGCTACACCTTC.

The rearrangement uses TRBV4-2 and TRBJ2-7, with D unresolved. The ends were cut back, 0 bases at V and 2 bases at J, with 17 bases in the middle. The CDR3 is made up of 17 amino acids. CDR1 is LGHNA and CDR2 is YNFKEQ in the germline V gene. CDR3 DNA sequence: TGTGCCAGCAGCCAAGATCTTGCACGAGGCCCTACCTACGAGCAGTACTTC. Translated, it gives CASSQDLARGPTYEQYF.

The genes are TRBV5-3 and TRBJ2-1, with TRBD2 identical over 8 bases. TRBV5-3 is sorted into the ORF group, with uncertain function. CDR3 length equals 14 residues. Trimming removed 7 bases from V and 8 bases from J; junction bases left unmatched: 11. CDR3 DNA: TGTGCCAGATTACTAGCGGTCGTTCGACATGAGCAGTTCTTC. This translates into CARLLAVVRHEQFF.

The gene calls are TRBV7-6 and TRBJ2-3, with 7 nucleotides matching TRBD2. The germline gives CDR1 SGHVS, CDR2 FNYEAQ. This CDR3 region has 17 residues. With V trimmed by 1 base and J by 7 bases, 14 bases remained unmatched. The CDR3 here is CASSLVHNRDYPNTQYF. The CDR3 region has the DNA TGTGCCAGCAGCTTAGTGCATAACCGGGACTATCCCAATACGCAGTATTTT.

The chain joins TRBV6-5 to TRBJ2-7; TRBD2 might be the D (6 bases). V was shortened by 9 bases and J by 3 bases, with 21 bases between the two germline ends. Germline CDR1 and CDR2: MNHEY and SVGAGI. The CDR3 is 15 residues long. The CDR3 spells CASRRGTKLHYEQYF. CDR3 coding DNA: TGTGCCAGTCGCCGCGGGACCAAGCTTCACTACGAGCAGTACTTC.

V usage is TRBV3-1 (or the pseudogene TRBV3-2) and J usage is TRBJ2-3; possible D gene TRBD1, 5 bases. Germline loops: CDR1 LGHDT, CDR2 YNNKEL (reference sequence). V shed 1 base and J shed 8 bases, with 13 bases lying between them. This CDR3 is 14 amino acids long. The CDR3 loop is CASSQGSSGFTQYF. CDR3 sequence (DNA): TGTGCCAGCAGCCAAGGTTCATCAGGGTTTACGCAGTATTTT.

The chain recombines TRBV19 with TRBJ1-2, with a possible D match to TRBD1 (6 bases). The V and J ends lost 6 bases and 2 bases respectively, with 10 bases between them. The CDR3 is made up of 13 amino acids. Per the germline V gene, CDR1 is LNHDA and CDR2 is SQIVND (reference sequence). The CDR3 DNA reads as TGTGCCAGTAGGCTACAGGGCAACTATGGCTACACCTTC. It is translated as CASRLQGNYGYTF.

The V gene is TRBV24-1, the J gene TRBJ2-1; TRBD2 is a possible D gene (5 bases). The CDR3 runs to 16 residues. Trimming removed 2 bases at V and 5 bases at J, with 15 bases between. Germline CDR1 KGHDR, CDR2 SFDVKD. CDR3 nucleotide sequence: TGTGCCACCAGTGATTCGAAATATCGGGATAACAATGAGCAGTTCTTC. It yields the protein CATSDSKYRDNNEQFF.

This clone has just one count. This sequence joins TRBV6-2 or TRBV6-3 and TRBJ2-1; 14 bases match TRBD2. Losses at the gene ends were 10 bases for V and 12 bases for J; bases not matched to a gene: 17. Germline V gene lookup returns CDR1 MNHEY and CDR2 SVGEGT. The CDR3 runs 16 residues. The CDR3 DNA reads TGTGCCACCAGCCAACGGGGGACTAGCGGGGGAAGGGGGCAGTTCTTC. Its translation: CATSQRGTSGGRGQFF.

The chain combines TRBV28 with TRBJ1-5; D possibly corresponds to TRBD1 (6 bases). CDR1 is MDHEN and CDR2 is SYDVKM in the germline V gene. Trimming removed 7 bases at V and 3 bases at J, with 16 bases between. The length of the CDR3 is 15 residues. The CDR3 loop reads CASTGQWGFNQPQHF. CDR3 bases: TGTGCCAGCACCGGACAGTGGGGATTCAATCAGCCCCAGCATTTT.

The chain is built from TRBV4-1 and TRBJ2-3; D is possibly TRBD2 (9 bases). The V and J ends lost 1 base and 4 bases respectively, with 21 bases between them. The CDR3 runs 18 residues. Germline CDR1 and CDR2: MGHRA and YSYEKL. The CDR3 sequence: CASSQVTQGAGGADTQYF. The CDR3 coding sequence is TGCGCCAGCAGCCAAGTAACCCAGGGGGCGGGAGGGGCAGATACGCAGTATTTT.

The genes are TRBV19 and TRBJ2-7; tentatively, D is TRBD1 (6 bases). The V gene's germline CDR1 is LNHDA and CDR2 SQIVND (reference sequence). This CDR3 contains 14 residues. Trimming cost V 6 bases and J 3 bases, with 15 bases left between them. CDR3 sequence (DNA): TGTGCCAGTAGAGCCTCGGACAGAGTCTACGAGCAGTACTTC. Translating gives CASRASDRVYEQYF.

This rearrangement joins TRBV27 to TRBJ2-7; tentative D call: TRBD1 (6 bases). Deletions cut 6 bases from V and 3 bases from J, with 12 bases between. The CDR3 has 13 amino acids. In germline, CDR1 is MNHEY, CDR2 SMNVEV (reference sequence). CDR3 protein: CASRASGVYEQYF. The CDR3 DNA reads TGTGCCAGCAGGGCCTCAGGGGTCTACGAGCAGTACTTC.

A single count supports this clone. The genes are TRBV4-3 and TRBJ2-1, with TRBD2 identical over 11 bases. This CDR3 contains 16 residues. The J segment lost 6 bases and the V segment lost 0 bases, leaving 4 bases of the junction unmatched. Per germline, CDR1 LGHNA and CDR2 YSLEER. CDR3 sequence (DNA): TGCGCCAGCAGCCAAGACGGACTAGCGGGTCCCAATGAGCAGTTCTTC. It codes for CASSQDGLAGPNEQFF.

The chain recombines TRBV2 with TRBJ1-2; the D gene is possibly TRBD1 (5 bases). There are 14 residues in the CDR3. V shed 3 bases and J shed 7 bases, with 15 bases lying between them. CDR1 and CDR2 from the germline V gene are SNHLY and FYNNEI. In DNA, the CDR3 is TGTGCCAGCAGTGAGGGCAGGGCTTTGGCTGGCTACACCTTC. Its translation: CASSEGRALAGYTF.

The J gene is TRBJ2-2, the V gene TRBV30; a weak D match, TRBD2 (5 bases). Deletions cut 4 bases from V and 7 bases from J, with 13 bases between. This CDR3 has 13 amino acids. CDR1 and CDR2 from the germline V gene are GTSNPN and SVGIG (reference sequence). CDR3 sequence reads: CAWKRERSGELFF. The DNA for the CDR3 is TGTGCCTGGAAACGGGAAAGGAGCGGGGAGCTGTTTTTT.

This rearrangement joins TRBV5-6 to TRBJ1-2, with D perhaps matching TRBD1 (6 bases). The germline CDR1 and CDR2 sequences are SGHDT and YYEEEE. The CDR3 length is 16 residues. V dropped 4 bases and J dropped 0 bases, with 16 bases sitting between them. CDR3 residues: CASSRGHRITNYGYTF. As DNA, the CDR3 is TGTGCCAGCAGCAGGGGACATCGCATTACTAACTATGGCTACACCTTC.

This clone was observed once. CDR3: CASSDGWGQGNQPQHF. The CDR3 nucleotides read TGTGCCAGCAGTGATGGTTGGGGGCAGGGCAATCAGCCCCAGCATTTT. The V gene is TRBV6-4, the J gene TRBJ1-5; maybe TRBD1 (6 bases). Germline values: CDR1 MRHNA, CDR2 SNTAGT. CDR3 length: 16 amino acids. V was trimmed by 3 bases and J by 2 bases, leaving 14 bases between them.

The chain carries TRBV30 and TRBJ1-4, with 8 bases aligning to TRBD1. Germline loops: CDR1 GTSNPN, CDR2 SVGIG (reference sequence). The CDR3 sequence is 16 residues long. J was trimmed by 4 bases and V by 0 bases; bases with no gene match: 7. CDR3 in DNA: TGTGCCTGGAGTGTACCAGGGGGCTTGGGTAATGAAAAACTGTTTTTT. Its protein is CAWSVPGGLGNEKLFF.

This clone occurred a few times. The chain has TRBV14 and TRBJ2-7, with 9 bases that match TRBD1. Germline V gives CDR1 SGHDN, CDR2 FVKESK. V lost 4 bases, J lost 3 bases, and 4 bases stayed unmatched. The length of the CDR3 is 14 residues. CDR3 DNA sequence: TGTGCCAGCAGCCGCGGGACAGGGATCTACGAGCAGTACTTC. Its translation: CASSRGTGIYEQYF.

V and J are TRBV7-2 and TRBJ1-6; TRBD1 is a possible D gene (5 bases). Germline V gene data show CDR1 as SGHTA and CDR2 as FQGNSA. V shed 1 base and J shed 8 bases, with 18 bases lying between them. The length of the CDR3 is 17 residues. The CDR3 spells CASSLVVTVHTDSPLHF. CDR3 nucleotide sequence: TGTGCCAGCAGCTTAGTCGTGACAGTACATACTGATTCACCCCTCCACTTT. The entire variable domain, with the rest obtained from reference TRBV7-2 and TRBJ1-6, is as follows: GAGVSQSPSNKVTEKGKDVELRCDPISGHTALYWYRQSLGQGLEFLIYFQGNSAPDKSGLPSDRFSAERTGGSVSTLTIQRTQQEDSAVYLCASSLVVTVHTDSPLHFGNGTRLTVT.

This chain links TRBV9 with TRBJ2-7; 7 bases map to TRBD2. This CDR3 is built from 14 residues. V shed 3 bases and J 7 bases; nucleotides not matched to a gene: 10. The germline gives CDR1 SGDLS, CDR2 YYNGEE. The DNA of the CDR3 is TGTGCCAGCAGCGCGTGGGACTACTCCGGGGAGCAGTACTTC. As protein: CASSAWDYSGEQYF.